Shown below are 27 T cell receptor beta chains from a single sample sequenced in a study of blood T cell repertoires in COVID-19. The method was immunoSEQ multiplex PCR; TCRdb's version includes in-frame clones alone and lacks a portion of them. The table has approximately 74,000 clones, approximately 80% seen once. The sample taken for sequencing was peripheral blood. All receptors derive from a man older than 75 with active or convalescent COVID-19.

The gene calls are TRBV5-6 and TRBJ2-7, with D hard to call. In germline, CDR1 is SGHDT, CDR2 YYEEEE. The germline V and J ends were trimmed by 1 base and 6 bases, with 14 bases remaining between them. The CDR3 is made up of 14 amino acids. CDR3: CASSLISEKLEQYF. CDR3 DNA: TGTGCCAGCAGCTTGATCTCTGAAAAACTCGAGCAGTACTTC.

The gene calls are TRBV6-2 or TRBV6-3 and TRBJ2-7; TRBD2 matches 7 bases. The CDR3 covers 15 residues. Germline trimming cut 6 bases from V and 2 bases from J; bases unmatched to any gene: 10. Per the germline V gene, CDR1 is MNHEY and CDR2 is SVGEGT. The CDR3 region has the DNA TGTGCCAGCAGCCGACTAGCCGTCTACACCTACGAGCAGTACTTC. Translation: CASSRLAVYTYEQYF.

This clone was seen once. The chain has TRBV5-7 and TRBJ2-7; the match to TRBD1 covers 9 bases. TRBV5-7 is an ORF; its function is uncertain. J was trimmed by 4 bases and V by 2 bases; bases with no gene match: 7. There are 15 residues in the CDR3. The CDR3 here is CASSFDRDRVYEQYF. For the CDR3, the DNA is TGTGCCAGCAGCTTCGACCGGGACAGGGTTTACGAGCAGTACTTC.

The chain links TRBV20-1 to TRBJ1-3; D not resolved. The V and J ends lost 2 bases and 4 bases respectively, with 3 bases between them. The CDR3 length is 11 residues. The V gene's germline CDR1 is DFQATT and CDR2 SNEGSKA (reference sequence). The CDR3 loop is CSARQGNTIYF. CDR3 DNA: TGCAGTGCTAGACAGGGAAACACCATATATTTT.

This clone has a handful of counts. In DNA, the CDR3 is TGTGCCAGCAGCCACCAGGGGAGAGGAACTGAAGCTTTCTTT. It yields the protein CASSHQGRGTEAFF. The chain joins TRBV7-2 to TRBJ1-1; weak D call: TRBD1 (6 bases). The CDR3 has 14 residues. Germline loops: CDR1 SGHTA, CDR2 FQGNSA. V gave up 5 bases and J gave up 5 bases, with 15 bases separating them.

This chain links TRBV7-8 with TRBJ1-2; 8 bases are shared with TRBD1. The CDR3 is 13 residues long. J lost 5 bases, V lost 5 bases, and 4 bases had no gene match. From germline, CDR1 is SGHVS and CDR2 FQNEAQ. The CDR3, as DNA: TGTGCCAGCAGCCCGGACAGGGATTATGGCTACACCTTC. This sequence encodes CASSPDRDYGYTF.

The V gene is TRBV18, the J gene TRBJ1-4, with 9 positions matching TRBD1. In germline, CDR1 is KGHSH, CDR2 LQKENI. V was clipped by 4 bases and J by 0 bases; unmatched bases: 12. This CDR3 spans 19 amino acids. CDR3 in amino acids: CASSRNSGTGHATNEKLFF. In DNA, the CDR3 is TGTGCCAGCTCACGTAATTCCGGGACAGGGCACGCAACTAATGAAAAACTGTTTTTT.

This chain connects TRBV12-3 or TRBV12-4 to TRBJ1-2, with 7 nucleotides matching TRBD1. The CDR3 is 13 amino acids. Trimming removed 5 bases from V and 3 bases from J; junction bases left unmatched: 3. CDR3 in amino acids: CASSPTGYYGYTF. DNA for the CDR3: TGTGCCAGCAGTCCGACAGGGTACTATGGCTACACCTTC.

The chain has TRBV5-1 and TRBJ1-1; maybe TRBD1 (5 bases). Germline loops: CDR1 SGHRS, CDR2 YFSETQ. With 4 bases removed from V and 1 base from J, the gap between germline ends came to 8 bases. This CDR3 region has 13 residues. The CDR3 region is CASSPTGNTEAFF. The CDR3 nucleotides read TGCGCCAGCAGCCCTACAGGGAACACTGAAGCTTTCTTT.

CDR3 amino acids: CASSQDPGYEQYF. CDR3 nucleotides: TGTGCCAGCAGCCAAGATCCAGGGTACGAGCAGTACTTC. The chain recombines TRBV14 with TRBJ2-7; D might be TRBD1 (5 bases). Deletions cut 0 bases from V and 4 bases from J, with 7 bases between. Germline values: CDR1 SGHDN, CDR2 FVKESK. This CDR3 contains 13 residues.

The CDR3 reads CASSDGSGPTYEQYF. The CDR3 region has the DNA TGTGCCAGCAGTGATGGTAGCGGTCCTACCTACGAGCAGTACTTC. The genes are TRBV2 and TRBJ2-7; D possibly corresponds to TRBD2 (6 bases). The CDR3 has 15 amino acids. The V gene lost 3 bases and the J gene lost 2 bases, with 14 bases spanning the gap. Looked up from germline, CDR1 is SNHLY and CDR2 is FYNNEI.

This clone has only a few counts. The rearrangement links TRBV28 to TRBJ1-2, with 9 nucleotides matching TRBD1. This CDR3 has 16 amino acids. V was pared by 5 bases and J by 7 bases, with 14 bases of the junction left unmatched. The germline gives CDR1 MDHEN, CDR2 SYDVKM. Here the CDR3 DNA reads TGTGCCAGCAGTGTCCCGCAAGGACAGGGGTTATTTGGCTACACCTTC. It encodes CASSVPQGQGLFGYTF.

The CDR3 nucleotides read TGTGCCAGCAGCTTGGGGCAGGGTTGGAACACTGAAGCTTTCTTT. Translating it yields CASSLGQGWNTEAFF. The chain employs TRBV5-6 and TRBJ1-1, with D possibly matching TRBD1 (5 bases). The CDR3 length is 15 residues. Trimming shortened V by 0 bases and J by 1 base, and 10 bases separated the two germline ends. The V gene's germline CDR1 is SGHDT and CDR2 YYEEEE.

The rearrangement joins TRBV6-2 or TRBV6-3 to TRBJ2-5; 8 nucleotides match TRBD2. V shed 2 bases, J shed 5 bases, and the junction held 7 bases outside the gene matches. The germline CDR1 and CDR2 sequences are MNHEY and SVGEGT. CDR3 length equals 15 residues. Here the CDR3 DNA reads TGTGCCAGCAGTTACGATAACGGGAGGGCTGAGACCCAGTACTTC. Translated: CASSYDNGRAETQYF.

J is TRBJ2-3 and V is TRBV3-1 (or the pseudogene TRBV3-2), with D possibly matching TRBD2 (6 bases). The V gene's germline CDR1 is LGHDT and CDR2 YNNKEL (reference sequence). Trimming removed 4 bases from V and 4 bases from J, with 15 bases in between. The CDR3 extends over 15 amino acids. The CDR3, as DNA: TGTGCCAGCAGCCGAGGGGCGGGGAAGTCAGATACGCAGTATTTT. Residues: CASSRGAGKSDTQYF.

CDR3 DNA sequence: TGCGCCAGCAGCCAAGTGATCGGGACTAGATTCTATTTT. Encoded protein: CASSQVIGTRFYF. V gene TRBV4-1 combines with J gene TRBJ2-3; 8 bases agree with TRBD2. Unmatched junction bases numbered 9, after V lost 1 base and J lost 15 bases. Per the germline V gene, CDR1 is MGHRA and CDR2 is YSYEKL. The CDR3 runs 13 residues.

As DNA, the CDR3 is TGTGCCAGCAGCCAAGATCCGCCTAGCGGGGGCACAGATACGCAGTATTTT. Residues: CASSQDPPSGGTDTQYF. The rearrangement joins TRBV3-1 (or the pseudogene TRBV3-2) to TRBJ2-3, with 9 bases fitting TRBD2. Germline V lookup: CDR1 LGHDT, CDR2 YNNKEL (reference sequence). The CDR3 has 17 amino acids. With 0 bases clipped from V and 1 base from J, the junction kept 5 bases outside the gene matches.

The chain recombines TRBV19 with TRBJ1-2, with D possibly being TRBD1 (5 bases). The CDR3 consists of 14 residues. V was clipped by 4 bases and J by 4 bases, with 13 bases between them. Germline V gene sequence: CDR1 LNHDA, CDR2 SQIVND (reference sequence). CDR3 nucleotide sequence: TGTGCCAGTAGTACCCGGACACCGTTCTATGGCTACACCTTC. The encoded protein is CASSTRTPFYGYTF.

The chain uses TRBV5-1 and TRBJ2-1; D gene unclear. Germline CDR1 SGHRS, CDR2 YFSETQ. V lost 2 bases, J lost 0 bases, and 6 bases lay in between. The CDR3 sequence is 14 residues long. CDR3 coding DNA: TGCGCCAGCAGCTTATCCATCTCCTACAATGAGCAGTTCTTC. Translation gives CASSLSISYNEQFF.

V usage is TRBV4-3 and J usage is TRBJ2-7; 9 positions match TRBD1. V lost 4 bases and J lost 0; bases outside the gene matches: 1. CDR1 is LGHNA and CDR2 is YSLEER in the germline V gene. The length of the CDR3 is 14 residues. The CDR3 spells CASSLGQGSYEQYF. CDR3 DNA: TGCGCCAGCAGCCTGGGACAGGGCTCCTACGAGCAGTACTTC.

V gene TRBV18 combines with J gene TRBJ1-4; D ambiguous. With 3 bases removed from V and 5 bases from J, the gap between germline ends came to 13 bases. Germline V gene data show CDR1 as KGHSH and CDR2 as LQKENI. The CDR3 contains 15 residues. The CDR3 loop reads CASSPGSGRNEKLFF. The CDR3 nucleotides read TGTGCCAGCTCACCTGGGTCCGGGAGGAATGAAAAACTGTTTTTT.

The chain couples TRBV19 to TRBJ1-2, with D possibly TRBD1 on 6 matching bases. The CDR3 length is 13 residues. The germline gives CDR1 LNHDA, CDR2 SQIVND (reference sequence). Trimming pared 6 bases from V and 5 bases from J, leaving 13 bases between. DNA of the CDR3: TGTGCCAGTAGGATACAGGGATCTTATGGCTACACCTTC. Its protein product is CASRIQGSYGYTF.

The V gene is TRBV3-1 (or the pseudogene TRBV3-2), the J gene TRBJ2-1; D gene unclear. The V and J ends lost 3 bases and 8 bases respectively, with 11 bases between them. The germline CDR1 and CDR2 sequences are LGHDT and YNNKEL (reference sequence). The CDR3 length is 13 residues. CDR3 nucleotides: TGTGCCAGCAGCCACGCATCTAGAGATGAGCAGTTCTTC. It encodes CASSHASRDEQFF.

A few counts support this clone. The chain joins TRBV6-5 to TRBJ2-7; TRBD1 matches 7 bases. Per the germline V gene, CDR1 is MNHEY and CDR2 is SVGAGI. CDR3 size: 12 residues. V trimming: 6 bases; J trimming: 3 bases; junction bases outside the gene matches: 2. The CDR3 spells CASSRQGYEQYF. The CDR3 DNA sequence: TGTGCCAGCAGCCGACAGGGCTACGAGCAGTACTTC.

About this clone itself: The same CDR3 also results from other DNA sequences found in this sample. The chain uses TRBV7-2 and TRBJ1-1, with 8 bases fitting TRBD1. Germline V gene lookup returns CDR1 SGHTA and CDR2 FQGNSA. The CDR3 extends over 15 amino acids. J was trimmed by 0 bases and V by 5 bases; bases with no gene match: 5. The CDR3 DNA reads TGTGCCAGCAGCCCGCGACAGGGGTTGAACACTGAAGCTTTCTTT. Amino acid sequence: CASSPRQGLNTEAFF.

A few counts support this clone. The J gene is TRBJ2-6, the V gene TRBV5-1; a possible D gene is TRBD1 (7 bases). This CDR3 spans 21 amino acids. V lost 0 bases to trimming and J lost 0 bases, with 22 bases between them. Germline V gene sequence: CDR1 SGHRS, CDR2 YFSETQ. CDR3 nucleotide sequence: TGCGCCAGCAGCTTGGCCGGGGAGGACAGGATTGCTTGCTCTGGGGCCAACGTCCTGACTTTC. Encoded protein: CASSLAGEDRIACSGANVLTF.

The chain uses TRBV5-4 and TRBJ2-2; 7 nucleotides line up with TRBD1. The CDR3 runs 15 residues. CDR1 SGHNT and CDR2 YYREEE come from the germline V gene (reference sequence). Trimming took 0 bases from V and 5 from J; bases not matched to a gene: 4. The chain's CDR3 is CASSLAAQGTGELFF. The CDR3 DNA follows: TGTGCCAGCAGCTTGGCCGCACAGGGGACCGGGGAGCTGTTTTTT.